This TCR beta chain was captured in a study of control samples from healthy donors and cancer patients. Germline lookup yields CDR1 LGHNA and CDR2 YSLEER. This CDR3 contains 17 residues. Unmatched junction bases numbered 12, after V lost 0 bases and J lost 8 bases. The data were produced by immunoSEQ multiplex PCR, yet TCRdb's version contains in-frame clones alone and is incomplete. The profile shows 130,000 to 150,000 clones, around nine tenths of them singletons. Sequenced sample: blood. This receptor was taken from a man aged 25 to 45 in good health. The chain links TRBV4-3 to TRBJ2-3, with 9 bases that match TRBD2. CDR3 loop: CASSQDVPGTSRATQYF. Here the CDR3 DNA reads TGCGCCAGCAGCCAAGATGTGCCCGGGACTAGCCGTGCTACGCAGTATTTT.